The 13 T cell receptor beta chains below were found in one sample sequenced in a study of beta chain features in type 1 diabetes. Broader study findings: The study found moderately but significantly shorter TCRB CDR3s in all four CD4+ subsets of Type 1 diabetes patients.

No antigen is known for these receptors. Investigators reverse transcribed all isolated RNA, so they sequenced expressed TCRB transcripts. Assay: immunoSEQ multiplex PCR; the TCRdb copy retains only in-frame clones and omits some. Of over 200,000 clones listed, approximately 11% were seen once; the top ten hold 0.017%. Sequences were obtained from naive CD4+ T cells from blood. These receptors originate from a man younger than 40 with type 1 diabetes.

The V gene is TRBV19, the J gene TRBJ2-3, with 7 bases matching TRBD1. V lost 5 bases to trimming and J lost 2 bases; unmatched junction nucleotides: 4. The CDR3 sequence is 14 residues long. Germline CDR1 LNHDA, CDR2 SQIVND (reference sequence). The CDR3 sequence: CASSHDRATDTQYF. CDR3 in DNA: TGTGCCAGTAGTCACGACAGGGCCACAGATACGCAGTATTTT.

This clone was seen a handful of times. V and J are TRBV14 and TRBJ2-5; 8 nucleotides agree with TRBD2. The CDR3 has 14 amino acids. V shed 4 bases, J shed 5 bases, and the junction held 6 bases outside the gene matches. In germline, CDR1 is SGHDN, CDR2 FVKESK. CDR3 sequence: CASSRREGQETQYF. CDR3 nucleotide sequence: TGTGCCAGCAGCCGTCGGGAGGGGCAGGAGACCCAGTACTTC.

The chain recombines TRBV6-4 with TRBJ2-3; D is unclear. The CDR3 is made up of 13 amino acids. The germline V and J ends were trimmed by 3 bases and 2 bases, with 6 bases remaining between them. The germline gives CDR1 MRHNA, CDR2 SNTAGT. CDR3 protein: CASSESHTDTQYF. CDR3 sequence (DNA): TGTGCCAGCAGTGAGAGTCACACAGATACGCAGTATTTT.

CDR3 in amino acids: CASREAAYNEQFF. DNA of the CDR3: TGTGCCAGCCGGGAGGCAGCCTACAATGAGCAGTTCTTC. The V call is TRBV7-9, the J call TRBJ2-1; 7 nucleotides agree with TRBD2. CDR1 is SEHNR, CDR2 FQNEAQ, per germline (reference sequence). J was trimmed by 2 bases and V by 8 bases; bases with no gene match: 3. This CDR3 is built from 13 residues.

The chain is built from TRBV28 and TRBJ1-1; D ambiguous. CDR1 is MDHEN and CDR2 is SYDVKM in the germline V gene. V was pared by 2 bases and J by 8 bases, with 6 bases between. The CDR3 length is 11 residues. The CDR3 nucleotides are TGTGCCAGCAGTTTACTAGGAGAAGCTTTCTTT. As protein: CASSLLGEAFF.

This clone was seen only a few times. The same CDR3 can be traced to other DNA sequences in this sample. V is TRBV4-2 and J is TRBJ2-1; TRBD2 matches at 7 bases. From germline, CDR1 is LGHNA and CDR2 YNFKEQ. The length of the CDR3 is 16 residues. The trim removed 1 base at V and 3 bases at J, leaving 6 bases unmatched. The CDR3 reads CASSQVGGGSYNEQFF. CDR3 DNA sequence: TGTGCCAGCAGCCAAGTCGGCGGGGGTAGCTACAATGAGCAGTTCTTC.

This clone has only a few counts. The chain uses TRBV11-1 and TRBJ1-2, with D perhaps TRBD1 (5 bases). This CDR3 comprises 14 residues. Germline-derived CDR1 and CDR2 are SGHAT and FQDESV (reference sequence). Trimming stripped 3 bases from V and 4 bases from J, with 12 bases between. In nucleotides, the CDR3 is TGTGCCAGCAGCTTCCAAGGGGCCCTCTATGGCTACACCTTC. It translates to CASSFQGALYGYTF.

This clone was seen more than once but under ten times. J is TRBJ1-1 and V is TRBV27, with a tentative D call TRBD1 (5 bases). This CDR3 contains 13 residues. Trimming pared 2 bases from V and 9 bases from J, leaving 13 bases between. CDR1 and CDR2 (germline): MNHEY, SMNVEV (reference sequence). This chain's CDR3 is CASSLIPGEKAFF. Written as DNA, the CDR3 is TGTGCCAGCAGTTTAATCCCGGGGGAGAAAGCTTTCTTT.

This clone has just a few counts. The chain joins TRBV2 to TRBJ1-2; D gene uncertain. Looked up from germline, CDR1 is SNHLY and CDR2 is FYNNEI. V lost 6 bases to trimming and J lost 3 bases, with 17 bases between them. The CDR3 contains 15 residues. For the CDR3, the DNA is TGTGCCAGCAGAGCACTAGCCTCCCGGGACTATGGCTACACCTTC. This encodes CASRALASRDYGYTF.

The V gene is TRBV7-9, the J gene TRBJ2-1; D uncertain. Germline values: CDR1 SEHNR, CDR2 FQNEAQ (reference sequence). Trimming removed 5 bases from V and 5 bases from J, with 19 bases in between. The CDR3 consists of 16 residues. The CDR3 DNA sequence: TGTGCCAGCAGCCCGTCTTGGAGAAGTTTAGACAATGAGCAGTTCTTC. Its translation is CASSPSWRSLDNEQFF.

The chain uses TRBV18 and TRBJ2-4; 7 positions agree with TRBD1. The germline CDR1 and CDR2 sequences are KGHSH and LQKENI. V was pared by 5 bases and J by 12 bases, with 10 bases of the junction left unmatched. This CDR3 is built from 13 residues. This CDR3 reads CASSSVDRAGQYF. DNA for the CDR3: TGTGCCAGCTCATCTGTAGACAGGGCCGGTCAGTACTTC.

A note on this clone: The same CDR3 also results from other DNA sequences found in this sample. V gene TRBV5-4 combines with J gene TRBJ2-3; 8 bases align to TRBD2. CDR1 SGHNT and CDR2 YYREEE come from the germline V gene (reference sequence). This CDR3 is built from 15 residues. J was trimmed by 0 bases and V by 3 bases; bases with no gene match: 3. The CDR3 DNA reads as TGTGCCAGCAGCTCCGGGGGGGGTAGCACAGATACGCAGTATTTT. Its translation is CASSSGGGSTDTQYF.

The gene calls are TRBV28 and TRBJ1-1; TRBD1 agrees at 7 bases. V lost 5 bases and J lost 6; bases outside the gene matches: 12. Per germline, CDR1 MDHEN and CDR2 SYDVKM. This CDR3 is 15 amino acids long. The chain's CDR3 is CASSQPDRVGSEAFF. Here the CDR3 DNA reads TGTGCCAGCAGTCAACCCGACAGGGTAGGTTCTGAAGCTTTCTTT.